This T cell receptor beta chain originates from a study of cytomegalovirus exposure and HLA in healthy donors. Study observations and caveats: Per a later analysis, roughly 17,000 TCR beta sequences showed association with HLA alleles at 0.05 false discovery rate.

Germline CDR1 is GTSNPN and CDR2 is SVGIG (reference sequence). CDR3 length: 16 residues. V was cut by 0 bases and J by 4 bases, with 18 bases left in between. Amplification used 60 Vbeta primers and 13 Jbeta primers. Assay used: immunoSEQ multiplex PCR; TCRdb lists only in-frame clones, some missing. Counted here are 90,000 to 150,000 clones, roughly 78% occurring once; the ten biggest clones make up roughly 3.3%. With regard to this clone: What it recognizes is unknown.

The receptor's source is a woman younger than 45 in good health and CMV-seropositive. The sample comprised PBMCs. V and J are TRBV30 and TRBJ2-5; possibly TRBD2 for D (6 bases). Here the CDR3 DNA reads TGTGCCTGGAGTGTATTCGGGACTCCCCTTCTAGAGACCCAGTACTTC. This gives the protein CAWSVFGTPLLETQYF.